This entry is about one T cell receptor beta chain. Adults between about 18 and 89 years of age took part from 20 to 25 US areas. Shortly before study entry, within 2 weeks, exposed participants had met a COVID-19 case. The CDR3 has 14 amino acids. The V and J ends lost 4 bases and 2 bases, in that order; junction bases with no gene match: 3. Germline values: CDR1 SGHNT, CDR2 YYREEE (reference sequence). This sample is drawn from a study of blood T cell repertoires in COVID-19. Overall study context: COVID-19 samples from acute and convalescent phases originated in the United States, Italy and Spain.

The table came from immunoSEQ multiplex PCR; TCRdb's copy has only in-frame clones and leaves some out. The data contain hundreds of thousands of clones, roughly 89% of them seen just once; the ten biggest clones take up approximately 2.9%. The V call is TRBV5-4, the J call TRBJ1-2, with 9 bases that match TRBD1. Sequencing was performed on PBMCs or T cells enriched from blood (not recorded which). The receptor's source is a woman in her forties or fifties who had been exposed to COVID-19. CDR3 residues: CASSIQGANYGYTF. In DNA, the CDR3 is TGTGCCAGCAGCATACAGGGGGCGAACTATGGCTACACCTTC. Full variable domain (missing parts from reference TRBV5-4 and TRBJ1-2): ETGVTQSPTHLIKTRGQQVTLRCSSQSGHNTVSWYQQALGQGPQFIFQYYREEENGRGNFPPRFSGLQFPNYSSELNVNALELDDSALYLCASSIQGANYGYTFGSGTRLTVV.